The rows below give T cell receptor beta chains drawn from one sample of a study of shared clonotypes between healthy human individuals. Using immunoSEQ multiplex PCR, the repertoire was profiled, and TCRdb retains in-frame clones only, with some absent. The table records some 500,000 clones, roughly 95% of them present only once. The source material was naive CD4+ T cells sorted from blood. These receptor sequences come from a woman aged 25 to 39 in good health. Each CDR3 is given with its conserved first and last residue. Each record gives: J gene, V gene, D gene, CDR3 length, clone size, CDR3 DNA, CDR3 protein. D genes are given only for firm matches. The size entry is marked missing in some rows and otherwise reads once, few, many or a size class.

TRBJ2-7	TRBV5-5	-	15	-	TGTGCCAGCAGCTTGGCCGGCAGGGAAGCCTACGAGCAGTACTTC	CASSLAGREAYEQYF
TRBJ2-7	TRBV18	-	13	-	TGTGCCAGCTCACCTAGGGTGGACTACGAGCAGTACTTC	CASSPRVDYEQYF
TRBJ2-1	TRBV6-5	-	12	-	TGTGCCAGCAGTTCAGTCAACAATGAGCAGTTCTTC	CASSSVNNEQFF
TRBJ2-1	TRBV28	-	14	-	TGTGCCAGCAGGAGCGGATGGGTAAACAATGAGCAGTTCTTC	CASRSGWVNNEQFF
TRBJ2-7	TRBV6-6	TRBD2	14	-	TGTGCCAGCACCCCAGCGGGAGGTTCTGGCGAGCAGTACTTC	CASTPAGGSGEQYF
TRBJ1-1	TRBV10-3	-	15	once	TGTGCCATCAGTGAAAGACGGCCGCCGAACACTGAAGCTTTCTTT	CAISERRPPNTEAFF
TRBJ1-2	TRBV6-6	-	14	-	TGTGCCAGCAGTTCGGGCAGGGGACGAAATGGCTACACCTTC	CASSSGRGRNGYTF
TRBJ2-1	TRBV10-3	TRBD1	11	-	TGTGCCAGCACAGGGGTCTATGAGCAGTTCTTC	CASTGVYEQFF
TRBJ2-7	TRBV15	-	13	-	TGTGCCACCAGCAGAGACCGGGACTACGAGCAGTACTTC	CATSRDRDYEQYF
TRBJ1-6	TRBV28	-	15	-	TGTGCCAGCAGTCCTCCCGGTTATCGAAAGTCACCCCTCCACTTT	CASSPPGYRKSPLHF
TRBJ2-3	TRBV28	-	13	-	TGTGCCAGCAGTTCTCCAGTGCCAGATACGCAGTATTTT	CASSSPVPDTQYF
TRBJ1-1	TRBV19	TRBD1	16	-	TGTGCCAGTAGTCGACAGGGATCGCCACGAAACACTGAAGCTTTCTTT	CASSRQGSPRNTEAFF
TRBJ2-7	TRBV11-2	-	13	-	TGTGCCAGCAGCTCCGGAACCACACGAGAGCAGTACTTC	CASSSGTTREQYF
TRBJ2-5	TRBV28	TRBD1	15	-	TGTGCCAGCAGTTTTGAGGGGGCGCCCCATGAGACCCAGTACTTC	CASSFEGAPHETQYF
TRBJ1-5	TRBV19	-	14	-	TGTGCCAGTAGTATACTCGTTAGCAATCAGCCCCAGCATTTT	CASSILVSNQPQHF
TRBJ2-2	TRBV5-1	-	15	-	TGCGCCAGCAGCTTGTCTAGCAGAAACACCGGGGAGCTGTTTTTT	CASSLSSRNTGELFF
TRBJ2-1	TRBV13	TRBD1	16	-	TGTGCCAGCAGCTTAGGGATCAGGGGGCTTTACAATGAGCAGTTCTTC	CASSLGIRGLYNEQFF
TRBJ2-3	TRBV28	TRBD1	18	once	TGTGCCAGCAGTTTCCCCGATCCCGGGACAGCAGTCACAGATACGCAGTATTTT	CASSFPDPGTAVTDTQYF
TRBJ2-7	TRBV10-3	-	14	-	TGTGCCATCAGTGAGGGCGCGGCTTCCTACGAGCAGTACTTC	CAISEGAASYEQYF
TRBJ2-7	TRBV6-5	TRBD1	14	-	TGTGCCAGCAGCCCGGACAGGGGATCTCACGAGCAGTACTTC	CASSPDRGSHEQYF
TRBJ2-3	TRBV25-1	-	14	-	TGTGCCAGCAGTGAATATGGGGGCACAGATACGCAGTATTTT	CASSEYGGTDTQYF
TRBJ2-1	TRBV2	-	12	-	TGTGCCAGCAGTGACAACCGCCATGAGCAGTTCTTC	CASSDNRHEQFF
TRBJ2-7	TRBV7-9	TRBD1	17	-	TGTGCCAGCAGCGGTCCCAGGGACAGCCCGAGCTCCTACGAGCAGTACTTC	CASSGPRDSPSSYEQYF
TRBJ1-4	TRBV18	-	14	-	TGTGCCAGCTCACCACAGGGGGTGGGTGAAAAACTGTTTTTT	CASSPQGVGEKLFF
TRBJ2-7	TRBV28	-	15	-	TGTGCCAGCAGTTTACGGGGGACAAGCTCCTACGAGCAGTACTTC	CASSLRGTSSYEQYF
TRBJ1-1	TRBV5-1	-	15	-	TGCGCCAGCAGCTTCACAGGGCGACAGGACACTGAAGCTTTCTTT	CASSFTGRQDTEAFF
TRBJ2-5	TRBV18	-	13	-	TGTGCCAGCTCGCCCGGGACTCAAGAGACCCAGTACTTC	CASSPGTQETQYF
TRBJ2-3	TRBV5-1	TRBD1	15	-	TGCGCCAGCAGCTTGGAGGGACAGGGTAGCGGTACGCAGTATTTT	CASSLEGQGSGTQYF
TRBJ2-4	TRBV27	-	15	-	TGTGCCAGCAGTACACCACTCCTAGCCAAAAACATTCAGTACTTC	CASSTPLLAKNIQYF
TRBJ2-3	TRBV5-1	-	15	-	TGCGCCAGCAGACTACAAGGCCGAAGCACAGATACGCAGTATTTT	CASRLQGRSTDTQYF
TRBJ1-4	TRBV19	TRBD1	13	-	TGTGCCAGTAGTAGACAGGGGGAAGAAAAACTGTTTTTT	CASSRQGEEKLFF
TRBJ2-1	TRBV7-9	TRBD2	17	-	TGTGCCAGCAGCTTAGCCGGGACTAGCGGTACCTACAATGAGCAGTTCTTC	CASSLAGTSGTYNEQFF
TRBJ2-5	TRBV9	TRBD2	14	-	TGTGCCAGCAGCCGGACTAGCGGTAAAGAGACCCAGTACTTC	CASSRTSGKETQYF
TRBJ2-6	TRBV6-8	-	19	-	TGTGCCAGCAGGAGAGTTAGTGAACAGAGGACCTCTGGGGCCAACGTCCTGACTTTC	CASRRVSEQRTSGANVLTF
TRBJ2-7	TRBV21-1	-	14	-	TGTGCCAGCAGCAAAGCGGTCCGGAGGTGGGAGCAGTACTTC	CASSKAVRRWEQYF
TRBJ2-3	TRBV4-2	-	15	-	TGTGCCAGCAGCCCTCGGAGGGGGGTTGGAGATACGCAGTATTTT	CASSPRRGVGDTQYF
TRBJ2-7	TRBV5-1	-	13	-	TGCGCCAGCAGCCCCTCGGAGGGCTACGAGCAGTACTTC	CASSPSEGYEQYF
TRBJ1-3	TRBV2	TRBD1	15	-	TGTGCCAGCAGAAACGACGGGACAGTAGGAAACACCATATATTTT	CASRNDGTVGNTIYF
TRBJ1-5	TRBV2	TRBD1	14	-	TGTGCCAGCAGCGAGGGACAGCCCAATCAGCCCCAGCATTTT	CASSEGQPNQPQHF
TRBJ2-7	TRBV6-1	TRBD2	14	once	TGTGCCAGCTATAGCGGGTCCCCCTCCTACGAGCAGTACTTC	CASYSGSPSYEQYF
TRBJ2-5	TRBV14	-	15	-	TGTGCCAGCAGCCCCCGGTCCTCCGCTCAAGAGACCCAGTACTTC	CASSPRSSAQETQYF
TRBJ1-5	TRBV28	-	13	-	TGTGCCAGCAGTCTGGACAGCAATCAGCCCCAGCATTTT	CASSLDSNQPQHF
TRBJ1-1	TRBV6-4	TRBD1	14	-	TGTGCCAGCAGCGAGGACAGGGGATCCTCTGAAGCTTTCTTT	CASSEDRGSSEAFF
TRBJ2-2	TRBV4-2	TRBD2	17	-	TGTGCCAGCAGCCAGCCCGGGACTAGCGGCCACACCGGGGAGCTGTTTTTT	CASSQPGTSGHTGELFF
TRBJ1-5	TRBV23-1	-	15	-	TGCGCCAGCAGTCAATCCGGCAGGGACAATCAGCCCCAGCATTTT	CASSQSGRDNQPQHF
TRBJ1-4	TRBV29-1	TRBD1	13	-	TGCAGCGTGGTGGACAGGACCCTTGAAAAACTGTTTTTT	CSVVDRTLEKLFF
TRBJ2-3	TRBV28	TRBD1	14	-	TGTGCCAGCAGTCGACAGGGAAGCACAGATACGCAGTATTTT	CASSRQGSTDTQYF
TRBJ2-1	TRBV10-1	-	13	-	TGCGCCAGCAGTGAGGGGGCCCGGGCTGAGCAGTTCTTC	CASSEGARAEQFF
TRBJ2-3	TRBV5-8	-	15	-	TGTGCCAGCAGCCTTAGGACCTCTGGGGGAGATACGCAGTATTTT	CASSLRTSGGDTQYF
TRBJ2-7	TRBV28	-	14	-	TGTGCCAGCTCTGGGTTTGGGGCTACCTACGAGCAGTACTTC	CASSGFGATYEQYF
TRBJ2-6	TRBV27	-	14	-	TGTGCCAGCAGTAGGGCCCCAGGGGCCAACGTCCTGACTTTC	CASSRAPGANVLTF